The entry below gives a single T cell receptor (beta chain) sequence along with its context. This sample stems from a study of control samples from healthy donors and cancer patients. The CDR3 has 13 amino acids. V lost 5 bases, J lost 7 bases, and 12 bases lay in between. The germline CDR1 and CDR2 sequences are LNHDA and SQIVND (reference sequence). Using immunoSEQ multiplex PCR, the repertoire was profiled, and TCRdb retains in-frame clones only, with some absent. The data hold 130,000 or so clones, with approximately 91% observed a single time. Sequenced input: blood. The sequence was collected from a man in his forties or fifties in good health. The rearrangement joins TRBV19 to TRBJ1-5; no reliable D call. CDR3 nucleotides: TGTGCCAGTAGTCTGACGGGTCGGCAGCCCCAGCATTTT. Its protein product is CASSLTGRQPQHF. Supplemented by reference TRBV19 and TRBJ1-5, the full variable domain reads DGGITQSPKYLFRKEGQNVTLSCEQNLNHDAMYWYRQDPGQGLRLIYYSQIVNDFQKGDIAEGYSVSREKKESFPLTVTSAQKNPTAFYLCASSLTGRQPQHFGDGTRLSIL.